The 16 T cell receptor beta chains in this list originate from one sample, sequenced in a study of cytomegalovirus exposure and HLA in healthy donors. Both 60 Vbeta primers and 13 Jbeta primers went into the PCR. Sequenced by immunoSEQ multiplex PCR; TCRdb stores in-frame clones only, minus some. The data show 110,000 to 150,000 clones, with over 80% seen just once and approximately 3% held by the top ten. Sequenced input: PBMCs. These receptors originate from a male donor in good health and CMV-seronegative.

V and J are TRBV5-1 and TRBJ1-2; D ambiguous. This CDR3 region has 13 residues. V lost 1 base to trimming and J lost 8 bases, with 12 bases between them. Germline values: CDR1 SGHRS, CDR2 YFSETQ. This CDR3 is CASSLSDGYGYTF. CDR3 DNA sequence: TGCGCCAGCAGCTTGAGCGACGGATACGGCTACACCTTC.

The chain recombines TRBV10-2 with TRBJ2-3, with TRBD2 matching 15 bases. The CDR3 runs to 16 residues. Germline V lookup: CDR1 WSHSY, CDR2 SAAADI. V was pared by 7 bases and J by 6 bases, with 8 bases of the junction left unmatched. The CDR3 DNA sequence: TGCGCCAGCAATCACGGACTAGCGGGGGGGCGGGATACGCAGTATTTT. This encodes CASNHGLAGGRDTQYF.

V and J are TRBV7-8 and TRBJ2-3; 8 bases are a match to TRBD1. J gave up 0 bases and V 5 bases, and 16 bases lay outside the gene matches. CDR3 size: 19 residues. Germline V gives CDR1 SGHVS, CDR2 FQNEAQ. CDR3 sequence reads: CASSRVVGQGIFSTDTQYF. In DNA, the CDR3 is TGTGCCAGCAGCCGCGTTGTAGGACAGGGCATTTTTAGCACAGATACGCAGTATTTT.

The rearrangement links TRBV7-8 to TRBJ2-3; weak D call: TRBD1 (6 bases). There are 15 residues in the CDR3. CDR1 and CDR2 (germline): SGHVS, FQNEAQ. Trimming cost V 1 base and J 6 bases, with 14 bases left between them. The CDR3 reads CASSLVPGDVDTQYF. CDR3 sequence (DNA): TGTGCCAGCAGCTTAGTACCAGGGGATGTTGATACGCAGTATTTT.

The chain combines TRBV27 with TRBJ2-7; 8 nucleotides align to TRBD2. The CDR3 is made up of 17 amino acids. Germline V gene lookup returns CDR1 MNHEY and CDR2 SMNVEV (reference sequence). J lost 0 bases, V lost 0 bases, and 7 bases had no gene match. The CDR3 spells CASSLSRGLGVSYEQYF. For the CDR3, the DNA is TGTGCCAGCAGTTTATCGCGGGGACTAGGCGTCTCCTACGAGCAGTACTTC.

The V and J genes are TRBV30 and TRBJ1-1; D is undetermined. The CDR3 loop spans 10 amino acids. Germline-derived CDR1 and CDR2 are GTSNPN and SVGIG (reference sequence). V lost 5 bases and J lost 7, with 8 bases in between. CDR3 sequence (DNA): TGTGCCTGGGCCCGGGTTGAAGCTTTCTTT. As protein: CAWARVEAFF.

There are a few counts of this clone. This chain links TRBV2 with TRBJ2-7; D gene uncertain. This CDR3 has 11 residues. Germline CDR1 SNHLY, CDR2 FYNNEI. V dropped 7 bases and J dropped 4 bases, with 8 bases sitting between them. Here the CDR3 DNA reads TGTGCCAGCAAAACAGAGTACGAGCAGTACTTC. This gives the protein CASKTEYEQYF.

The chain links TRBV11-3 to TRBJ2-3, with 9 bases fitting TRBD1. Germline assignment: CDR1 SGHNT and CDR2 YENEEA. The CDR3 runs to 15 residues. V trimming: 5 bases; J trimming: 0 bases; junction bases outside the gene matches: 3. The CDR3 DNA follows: TGTGCCAGCAGCCAGGGACAGGGTAGCACAGATACGCAGTATTTT. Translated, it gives CASSQGQGSTDTQYF.

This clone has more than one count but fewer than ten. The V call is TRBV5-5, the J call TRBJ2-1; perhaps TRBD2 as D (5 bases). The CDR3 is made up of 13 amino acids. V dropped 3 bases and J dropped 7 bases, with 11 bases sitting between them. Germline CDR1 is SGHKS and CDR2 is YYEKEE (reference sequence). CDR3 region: CASSSSTGNEQFF. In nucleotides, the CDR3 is TGTGCCAGCAGCTCAAGTACGGGGAATGAGCAGTTCTTC.

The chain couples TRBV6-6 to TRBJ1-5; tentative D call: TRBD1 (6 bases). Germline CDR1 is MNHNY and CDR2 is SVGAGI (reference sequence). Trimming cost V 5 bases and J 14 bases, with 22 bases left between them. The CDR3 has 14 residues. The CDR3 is CASSLLAVRGVKHF. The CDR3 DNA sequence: TGTGCCAGCAGTCTGCTCGCCGTCAGGGGTGTAAAGCATTTT.

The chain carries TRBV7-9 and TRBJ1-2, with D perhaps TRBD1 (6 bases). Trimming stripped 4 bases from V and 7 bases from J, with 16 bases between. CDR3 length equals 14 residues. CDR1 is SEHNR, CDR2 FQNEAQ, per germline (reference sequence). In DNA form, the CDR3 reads TGTGCCAGCAGCTCCCTGGGTCAGGGGTTTGGCTACACCTTC. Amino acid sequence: CASSSLGQGFGYTF.

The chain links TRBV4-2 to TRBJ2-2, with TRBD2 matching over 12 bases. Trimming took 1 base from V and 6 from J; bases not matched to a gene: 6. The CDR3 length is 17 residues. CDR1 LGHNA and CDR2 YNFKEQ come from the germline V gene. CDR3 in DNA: TGTGCCAGCAGCCAAGGACTAGCGGGAGTCGTAGCCGGGGAGCTGTTTTTT. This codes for CASSQGLAGVVAGELFF.

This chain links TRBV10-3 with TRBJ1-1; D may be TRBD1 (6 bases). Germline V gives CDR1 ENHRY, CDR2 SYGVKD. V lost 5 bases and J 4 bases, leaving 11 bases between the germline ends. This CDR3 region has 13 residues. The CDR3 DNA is TGTGCCATCAGTTCCACAGGGACCACTGAAGCTTTCTTT. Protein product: CAISSTGTTEAFF.

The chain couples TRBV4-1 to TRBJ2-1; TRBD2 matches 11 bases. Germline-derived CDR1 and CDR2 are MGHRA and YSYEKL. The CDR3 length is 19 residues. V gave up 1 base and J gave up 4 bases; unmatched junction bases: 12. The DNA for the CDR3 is TGCGCCAGCAGCCAAGTTGTGTTATCGGGACTAGCGGAGTACAATGAGCAGTTCTTC. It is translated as CASSQVVLSGLAEYNEQFF.

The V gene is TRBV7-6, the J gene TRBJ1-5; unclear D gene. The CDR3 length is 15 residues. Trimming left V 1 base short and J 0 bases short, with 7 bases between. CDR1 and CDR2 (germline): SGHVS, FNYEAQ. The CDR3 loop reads CASSLGQFSNQPQHF. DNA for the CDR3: TGTGCCAGCAGCTTAGGGCAGTTTAGCAATCAGCCCCAGCATTTT. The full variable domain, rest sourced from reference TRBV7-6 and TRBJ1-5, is GAGVSQSPRYKVTKRGQDVALRCDPISGHVSLYWYRQALGQGPEFLTYFNYEAQQDKSGLPNDRFSAERPEGSISTLTIQRTEQRDSAMYRCASSLGQFSNQPQHFGDGTRLSIL.

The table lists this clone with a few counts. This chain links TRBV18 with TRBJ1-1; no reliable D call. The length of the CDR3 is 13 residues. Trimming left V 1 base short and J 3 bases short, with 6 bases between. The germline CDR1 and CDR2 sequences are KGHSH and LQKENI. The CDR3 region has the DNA TGTGCCAGCTCACCACGAATAGACACTGAAGCTTTCTTT. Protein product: CASSPRIDTEAFF.